This T cell receptor beta chain was observed in a study of OX40 agonist ivuxolimab in advanced cancers. This clone is deemed medium-sized (0.01 to 0.1%). TCRdb's table, derived via immunoSEQ multiplex PCR, lists solely in-frame clones and lacks some. In the table there are about 50,000 clones, roughly 79% of which are singletons. This CDR3 has 12 amino acids. Trimming removed 4 bases from V and 5 bases from J; junction bases left unmatched: 2. Germline lookup yields CDR1 SQVTM and CDR2 ANQGSEA. The sequence came from an adult with an advanced solid tumor such as melanoma, head and neck, liver or kidney cancer. The chain is built from TRBV29-1 and TRBJ1-5, with 7 nucleotides matching TRBD1. This specimen was CD4+ or CD8+ T cells sorted from blood, taken in a trial of the OX40 agonist ivuxolimab. Written as DNA, the CDR3 is TGCAGCGTTGGTCAGGGGGATCAGCCCCAGCATTTT. This encodes CSVGQGDQPQHF.